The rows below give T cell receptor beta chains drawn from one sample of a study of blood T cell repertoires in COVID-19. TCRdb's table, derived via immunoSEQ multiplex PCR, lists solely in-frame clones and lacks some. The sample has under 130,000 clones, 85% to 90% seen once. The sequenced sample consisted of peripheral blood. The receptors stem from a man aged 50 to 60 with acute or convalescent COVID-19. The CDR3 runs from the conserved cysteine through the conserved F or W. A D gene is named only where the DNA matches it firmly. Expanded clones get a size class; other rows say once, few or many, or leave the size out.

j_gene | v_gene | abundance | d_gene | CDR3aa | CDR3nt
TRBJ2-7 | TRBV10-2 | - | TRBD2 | CASKIGGSSYEQYF | TGCGCCAGCAAGATCGGGGGGTCCTCCTACGAGCAGTACTTC
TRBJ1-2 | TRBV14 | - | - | CASSQDYGVYGYTF | TGTGCCAGCAGCCAAGATTACGGGGTCTATGGCTACACCTTC
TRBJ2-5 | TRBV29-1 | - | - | CSVSRGGTTQETQYF | TGCAGCGTTTCAAGGGGAGGTACAACCCAAGAGACCCAGTACTTC
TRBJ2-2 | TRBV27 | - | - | CASQGGYTGELFF | TGTGCCTCCCAGGGGGGATACACCGGGGAGCTGTTTTTT
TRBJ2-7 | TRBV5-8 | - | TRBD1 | CASSGRQGAYEQYF | TGTGCCAGCAGCGGCCGACAGGGGGCTTACGAGCAGTACTTC
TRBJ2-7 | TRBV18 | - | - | CASSLNRDHEQYF | TGTGCCAGCTCCCTCAACAGGGATCACGAGCAGTACTTC
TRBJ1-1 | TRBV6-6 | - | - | CASREGNTEAFF | TGTGCCAGCAGGGAGGGGAACACTGAAGCTTTCTTT
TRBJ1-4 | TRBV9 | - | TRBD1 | CASSAPPGTGGEKLFF | TGTGCCAGCAGCGCCCCGCCCGGGACAGGGGGTGAAAAACTGTTTTTT
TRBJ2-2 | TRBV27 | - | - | CASTRTGTLNTGELFF | TGTGCCAGCACGAGAACCGGGACACTTAACACCGGGGAGCTGTTTTTT
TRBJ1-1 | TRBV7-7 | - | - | CASSPDSQTEAFF | TGTGCTAGCAGCCCGGACAGTCAGACTGAAGCTTTCTTT
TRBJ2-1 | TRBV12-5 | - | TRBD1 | CASAPRAGTGRNNEQFF | TGTGCTAGTGCCCCCCGCGCCGGGACAGGGAGAAACAATGAGCAGTTCTTC
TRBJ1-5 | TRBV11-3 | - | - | CASSSHGYSNQPQHF | TGTGCCAGCAGCTCCCACGGGTATAGCAATCAGCCCCAGCATTTT
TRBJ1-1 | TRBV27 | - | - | CASSFQGGEAFF | TGTGCCAGCAGTTTCCAGGGAGGGGAAGCTTTCTTT
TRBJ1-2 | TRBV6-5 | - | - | CASSSRGGYTF | TGTGCCAGCAGTAGCCGGGGGGGCTACACCTTC
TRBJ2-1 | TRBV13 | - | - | CASSPGLNYNEQFF | TGTGCCAGCAGCCCGGGACTGAACTACAATGAGCAGTTCTTC
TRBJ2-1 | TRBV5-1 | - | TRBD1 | CASSRGQGEDNEQFF | TGCGCCAGCAGCCGGGGACAGGGTGAAGACAATGAGCAGTTCTTC
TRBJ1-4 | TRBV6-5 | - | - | CASRGGVNEKLFF | TGTGCCAGCAGGGGGGGGGTTAATGAAAAACTGTTTTTT
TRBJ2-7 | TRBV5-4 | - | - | CASTHRLGADEQYF | TGTGCCAGCACCCATCGCTTAGGGGCCGACGAGCAGTACTTC
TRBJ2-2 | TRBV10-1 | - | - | CASSELRTPTNTGELFF | TGCGCCAGCAGTGAGTTGCGGACACCCACGAACACCGGGGAGCTGTTTTTT
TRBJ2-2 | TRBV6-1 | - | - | CASSESVGAGELFF | TGTGCCAGCAGTGAATCCGTGGGAGCCGGGGAGCTGTTTTTT
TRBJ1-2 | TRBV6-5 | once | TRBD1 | CASRGNRGEGYTF | TGTGCCAGCAGAGGAAACAGGGGGGAAGGCTACACCTTC
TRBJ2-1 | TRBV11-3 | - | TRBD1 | CASSLAVGDRLYNEQFF | TGTGCCAGCAGCTTAGCAGTGGGGGACAGGCTCTACAATGAGCAGTTCTTC
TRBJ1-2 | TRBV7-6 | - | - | CASSLRTTDHYGYTF | TGTGCCAGCAGCCTTAGGACAACGGACCACTATGGCTACACCTTC
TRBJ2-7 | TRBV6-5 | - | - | CASSAVGRHEQYF | TGTGCCAGCAGCGCCGTGGGGCGTCATGAGCAGTACTTC
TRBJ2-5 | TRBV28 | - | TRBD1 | CASSSLQQGKETQYF | TGTGCCAGCAGTTCGTTACAACAGGGGAAAGAGACCCAGTACTTC
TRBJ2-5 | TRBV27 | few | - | CASSLRLAGETQYF | TGTGCCAGCAGTTTAAGGTTGGCAGGGGAGACCCAGTACTTC
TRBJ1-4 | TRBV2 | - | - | CASKQGNEKLFF | TGTGCCAGCAAGCAGGGTAATGAAAAACTGTTTTTT
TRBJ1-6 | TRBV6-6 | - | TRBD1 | CATRQGRFSPLHF | TGTGCCACCCGACAGGGGAGGTTTTCACCCCTCCACTTT
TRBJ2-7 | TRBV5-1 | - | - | CASSLSEIYEQYF | TGCGCCAGCAGCTTGTCGGAGATCTACGAGCAGTACTTC
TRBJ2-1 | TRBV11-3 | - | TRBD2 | CASSLDPWLAGVRDEQFF | TGTGCCAGCAGCTTAGATCCCTGGCTAGCGGGAGTGCGGGATGAGCAGTTCTTC
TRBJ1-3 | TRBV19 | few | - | CASSIGSSGNTIYF | TGTGCCAGTAGTATCGGGAGCTCTGGAAACACCATATATTTT
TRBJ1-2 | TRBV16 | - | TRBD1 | CASSQAGGNYGYTF | TGTGCCAGCAGCCAAGCAGGGGGTAACTATGGCTACACCTTC
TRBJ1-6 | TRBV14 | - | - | CASSTDSWNSPLHF | TGTGCCAGCAGCACGGACAGCTGGAATTCACCCCTCCACTTT
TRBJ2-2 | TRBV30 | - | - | CAWRPGLFFPSSNTGELFF | TGTGCCTGGCGGCCGGGACTTTTCTTTCCCTCTTCGAACACCGGGGAGCTGTTTTTT
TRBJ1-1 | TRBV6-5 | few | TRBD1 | CASSQGQASAEAFF | TGTGCCAGCAGTCAGGGACAGGCGTCCGCTGAAGCTTTCTTT
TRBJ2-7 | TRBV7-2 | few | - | CASSPDWKVYEQYF | TGTGCCAGCAGCCCCGACTGGAAAGTCTACGAGCAGTACTTC
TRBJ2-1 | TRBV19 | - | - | CASSTSVGGVGNNEQFF | TGTGCCAGTAGTACCTCAGTTGGGGGCGTGGGGAACAATGAGCAGTTCTTC
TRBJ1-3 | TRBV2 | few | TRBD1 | CASSETGGNTIYF | TGTGCCAGCAGCGAGACAGGGGGGAACACCATATATTTT
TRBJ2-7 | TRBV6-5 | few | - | CASRYLAAETSEQYF | TGTGCCAGCAGGTACCTAGCTGCGGAGACGTCAGAGCAGTACTTC
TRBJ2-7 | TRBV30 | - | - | CAWSETDTYEQYF | TGTGCCTGGAGTGAGACAGACACCTACGAGCAGTACTTC
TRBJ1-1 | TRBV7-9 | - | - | CASSPSTGLGTEAFF | TGTGCCAGCAGCCCATCAACAGGGCTTGGGACTGAAGCTTTCTTT
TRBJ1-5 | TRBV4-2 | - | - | CASSQGFEQVYSNQPQHF | TGTGCCAGCAGCCAAGGGTTCGAACAGGTTTATAGCAATCAGCCCCAGCATTTT
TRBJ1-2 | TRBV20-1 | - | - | CSASQQTYGYTF | TGCAGTGCTAGTCAACAGACCTATGGCTACACCTTC
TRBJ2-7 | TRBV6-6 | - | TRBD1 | CASSSSGGNYEQYF | TGTGCCAGCAGCTCATCAGGGGGAAACTACGAGCAGTACTTC